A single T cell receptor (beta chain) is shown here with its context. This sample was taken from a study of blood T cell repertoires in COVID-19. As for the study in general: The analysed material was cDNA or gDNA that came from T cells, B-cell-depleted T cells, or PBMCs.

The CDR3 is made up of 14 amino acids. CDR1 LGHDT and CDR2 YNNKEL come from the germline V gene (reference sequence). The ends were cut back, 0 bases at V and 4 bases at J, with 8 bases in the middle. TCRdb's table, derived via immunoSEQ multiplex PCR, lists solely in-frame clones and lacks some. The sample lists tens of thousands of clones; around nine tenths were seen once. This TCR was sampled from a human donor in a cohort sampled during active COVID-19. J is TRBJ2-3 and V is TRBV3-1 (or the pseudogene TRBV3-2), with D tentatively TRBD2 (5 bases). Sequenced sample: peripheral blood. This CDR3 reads CASSQDTAADTQYF. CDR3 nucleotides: TGTGCCAGCAGCCAAGATACAGCGGCAGATACGCAGTATTTT.